This passage covers 10 T cell receptor beta chains from one sample sequenced in a study of human T cells and chemical hapten exposure. TCRdb reprocessed the RACE reads with MiXCR, giving one entry per CDR3 protein. The table shows 65,000 to 70,000 distinct CDR3 sequences, with about 10% occurring only once. The sample's time point: pre-sensitization, week 0. Treatment in this sample: therapeutic diphenylcyclopropenone sensitization with weekly scalp DPC. The sample here was whole blood, taken in connection with sensitization to the hapten diphenylcyclopropenone (DPC). The receptors come from a woman aged 45 to 65 with alopecia areata. Some clones in this sample may be carry-over from other donors' samples.

This clonotype was seen ten or more times. The CDR3 bases are TGTGCCAGCAGCTCAGGGACAGGCGCCTACAATGAGCAGTTCTTC. The encoded protein is CASSSGTGAYNEQFF. The rearrangement uses TRBV5-4 and TRBJ2-1, with TRBD1 matching 8 bases. CDR1 is SGHNT, CDR2 YYREEE, per germline (reference sequence). CDR3 length: 15 amino acids. V was pared by 3 bases and J by 2 bases, with 4 bases of the junction left unmatched.

With respect to this clonotype: At one of its ends the junction is not consistent with the germline gene, which may arise from a read error. CDR3 region: CVSSPLSYEQYF. Written as DNA, the CDR3 is TGTGTCAGCAGCCCCCTTTCCTACGAGCAGTACTTC. The V call is TRBV6-6, the J call TRBJ2-7; no reliable D call. Per germline, CDR1 MNHNY and CDR2 SVGAGI (reference sequence). The CDR3 length is 12 residues.

This clonotype occurred a few times. The chain has TRBV27 and TRBJ2-5; tentative D call: TRBD2 (5 bases). V gave up 7 bases and J gave up 2 bases, with 17 bases separating them. This CDR3 region has 15 residues. The germline V gene encodes CDR1 MNHEY and CDR2 SMNVEV (reference sequence). The DNA for the CDR3 is TGTGCCAGCACAGACACAGAACGGGGTCAAGAGACCCAGTACTTC. Translation gives CASTDTERGQETQYF.

Concerning this clonotype itself: A clone one base away is much larger, so this may be a read error. The V gene is TRBV18, the J gene TRBJ2-1; TRBD2 agrees at 7 bases. CDR3 length: 17 amino acids. The V and J ends lost 3 bases and 4 bases, in that order; junction bases with no gene match: 12. From germline, CDR1 is KGHSH and CDR2 LQKENI. CDR3 in DNA: TGTGCCAGCTCACCGTGGACTAGAGGGAGTATGTACAATGAGCAGTTCTTC. Translated, it gives CASSPWTRGSMYNEQFF.

The chain couples TRBV20-1 to TRBJ1-1; TRBD1 is a possible D gene (5 bases). Germline assignment: CDR1 DFQATT and CDR2 SNEGSKA (reference sequence). The CDR3 has 14 amino acids. The V end was cut by 3 bases, the J end by 1 base, with 12 bases between. Written as DNA, the CDR3 is TGCAGTGCTAGGCGGGCAGGGCCGAACACTGAAGCTTTCTTT. It is translated as CSARRAGPNTEAFF.

This clonotype has only a few counts. The chain combines TRBV12-5 with TRBJ2-3; TRBD2 agrees at 10 bases. Germline CDR1 LGHNT, CDR2 FRNRAP. The CDR3 consists of 16 residues. Trimming at V came to 4 bases and at J to 0 bases, leaving 4 bases not matched to a gene. DNA for the CDR3: TGTGCTAGTGGTTCCGGACTAGCGGCTAGCACAGATACGCAGTATTTT. Translated, it gives CASGSGLAASTDTQYF.

This chain links TRBV27 with TRBJ1-2; D might be TRBD1 (5 bases). Germline CDR1 is MNHEY and CDR2 is SMNVEV (reference sequence). CDR3 length equals 15 residues. V was trimmed by 3 bases and J by 0 bases, leaving 11 bases between them. The CDR3 nucleotides read TGTGCCAGCAGTTTGTCGGGACGGACTAACTATGGCTACACCTTC. Translated: CASSLSGRTNYGYTF.

The chain employs TRBV9 and TRBJ2-3, with D hard to call. Trimming pared 2 bases from V and 2 bases from J, leaving 12 bases between. CDR3 size: 15 residues. Germline lookup yields CDR1 SGDLS and CDR2 YYNGEE. The CDR3 coding sequence is TGTGCCAGCAGCGTCCGGCCTACATCCACAGATACGCAGTATTTT. This sequence encodes CASSVRPTSTDTQYF.

The gene calls are TRBV3-1 and TRBJ2-1; D gene unclear. The CDR3 covers 15 residues. Trimming pared 6 bases from V and 5 bases from J, leaving 17 bases between. Germline V CDR1 and CDR2: LGHDT, YNNKEL (reference sequence). The CDR3 reads CASRPRGLYNNEQFF. The CDR3 DNA reads as TGTGCCAGCAGACCTCGAGGTCTTTATAACAATGAGCAGTTCTTC.

This clonotype was recorded a few times. V is TRBV6-6 and J is TRBJ2-7, with D hard to call. The length of the CDR3 is 13 residues. V dropped 2 bases and J dropped 3 bases, with 8 bases sitting between them. CDR1 MNHNY and CDR2 SVGAGI come from the germline V gene (reference sequence). CDR3 protein: CASSYERIYEQYF. The CDR3 DNA reads TGTGCCAGCAGTTACGAGAGGATCTACGAGCAGTACTTC.